A single sample gave rise to the 8 T cell receptor beta chains below, sequenced in a study of blood T cell repertoires in COVID-19. Produced via immunoSEQ multiplex PCR; TCRdb's table is partial and in-frame only. Of some 140,000 clones listed, roughly 72% are singletons. Sequencing input: peripheral blood. All receptors derive from a human donor in a cohort sampled during active COVID-19.

This clone was found a few times. This chain links TRBV30 with TRBJ1-5, with 8 bases fitting TRBD1. This CDR3 spans 14 amino acids. Germline V lookup: CDR1 GTSNPN, CDR2 SVGIG (reference sequence). The J segment lost 2 bases and the V segment lost 1 base, leaving 1 base of the junction unmatched. CDR3 loop: CAWSGGQGNQPQHF. CDR3 coding DNA: TGTGCCTGGAGTGGGGGACAGGGCAATCAGCCCCAGCATTTT.

V and J are TRBV28 and TRBJ2-3; maybe TRBD2 (6 bases). Trimming shortened V by 2 bases and J by 3 bases, and 12 bases separated the two germline ends. Germline V lookup: CDR1 MDHEN, CDR2 SYDVKM. This CDR3 contains 15 residues. CDR3 amino acids: CASSLPVAATDTQYF. In nucleotides, the CDR3 is TGTGCCAGCAGTTTACCGGTAGCGGCAACAGATACGCAGTATTTT.

This chain links TRBV10-3 with TRBJ2-7; possible D gene TRBD2, 6 bases. There are 15 residues in the CDR3. Germline loops: CDR1 ENHRY, CDR2 SYGVKD. Trimming shortened V by 0 bases and J by 9 bases, and 18 bases separated the two germline ends. The CDR3 DNA follows: TGTGCCATCAGTGAGTCGACTAGGAGTCGGTGGGGGCAGTACTTC. Translation: CAISESTRSRWGQYF.

The genes are TRBV5-5 and TRBJ1-5, with D maybe TRBD1 (6 bases). V lost 0 bases and J 7 bases, leaving 11 bases between the germline ends. CDR1 and CDR2 (germline): SGHKS, YYEKEE (reference sequence). The length of the CDR3 is 14 residues. This CDR3 is CASSLEGVRQPQHF. The CDR3 DNA reads TGTGCCAGCAGCTTGGAGGGGGTCAGGCAGCCCCAGCATTTT.

The genes are TRBV5-4 and TRBJ2-6, with 7 bases aligning to TRBD1. CDR3 length: 15 amino acids. V lost 4 bases to trimming and J lost 2 bases; unmatched junction nucleotides: 3. Germline V CDR1 and CDR2: SGHNT, YYREEE (reference sequence). The CDR3: CASSNQGAGANVLTF. DNA of the CDR3: TGTGCCAGCAGCAACCAGGGGGCTGGGGCCAACGTCCTGACTTTC.

The genes are TRBV10-1 and TRBJ1-1, with a possible D match to TRBD1 (6 bases). Germline V CDR1 and CDR2: WNHNN, SYGVQD (reference sequence). V was shortened by 5 bases and J by 1 base, with 14 bases between the two germline ends. The CDR3 is 15 amino acids. CDR3 loop: CASSPARGENTEAFF. The CDR3 DNA follows: TGCGCCAGCAGTCCAGCCAGGGGTGAGAACACTGAAGCTTTCTTT.

The chain combines TRBV5-5 with TRBJ1-2; TRBD1 aligns across 8 bases. V lost 3 bases and J lost 7; bases outside the gene matches: 5. Germline loops: CDR1 SGHKS, CDR2 YYEKEE (reference sequence). The length of the CDR3 is 13 residues. CDR3 DNA: TGTGCCAGCAGCTCAACTACAGGGGGTGGCTACACCTTC. It yields the protein CASSSTTGGGYTF. The full variable domain, in which reference TRBV5-5 and TRBJ1-2 provide the parts outside the CDR3, is DAGVTQSPTHLIKTRGQQVTLRCSPISGHKSVSWYQQVLGQGPQFIFQYYEKEERGRGNFPDRFSARQFPNYSSELNVNALLLGDSALYLCASSSTTGGGYTFGSGTRLTVV.

The chain recombines TRBV6-5 with TRBJ1-5; 10 bases are a match to TRBD1. Germline-derived CDR1 and CDR2 are MNHEY and SVGAGI. This CDR3 region has 15 residues. After removal of 5 bases from V and 2 bases from J, the junction contained 3 bases not matched to a gene. For the CDR3, the DNA is TGTGCCAGCAGTCCCGGGACAGGGGGCAATCAGCCCCAGCATTTT. This encodes CASSPGTGGNQPQHF.